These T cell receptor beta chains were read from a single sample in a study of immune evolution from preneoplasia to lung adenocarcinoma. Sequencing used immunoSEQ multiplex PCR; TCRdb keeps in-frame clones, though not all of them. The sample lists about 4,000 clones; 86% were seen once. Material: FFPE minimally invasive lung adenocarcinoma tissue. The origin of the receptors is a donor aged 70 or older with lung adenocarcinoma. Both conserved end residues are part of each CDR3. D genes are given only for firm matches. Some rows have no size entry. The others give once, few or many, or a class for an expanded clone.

CDR3: CASSASLQGQRFF
DNA: TGTGCCAGCAGCGCGAGCCTACAGGGGCAGCGGTTCTTC
V: TRBV5-6
D: TRBD1
size: .
length: 13
J: TRBJ2-1

CDR3: CASSPGLFEQFF
DNA: TGTGCCAGCAGTCCGGGACTTTTTGAGCAGTTCTTC
V: TRBV28
D: .
size: .
length: 12
J: TRBJ2-1

CDR3: CASSLAETYNEQFF
DNA: TGTGCCAGCAGCTTAGCGGAAACCTACAATGAGCAGTTCTTC
V: TRBV7-8
D: .
size: few
length: 14
J: TRBJ2-1

CDR3: CASLLSVVQYF
DNA: TGTGCCAGCCTCTTGAGTGTCGTGCAGTACTTC
V: TRBV6-1
D: .
size: .
length: 11
J: TRBJ2-7

CDR3: CASSLGTGIGNEQFF
DNA: TGTGCCAGCAGCTTAGGGACAGGGATTGGCAATGAGCAGTTCTTC
V: TRBV7-3
D: TRBD1
size: .
length: 15
J: TRBJ2-1

CDR3: CASLGTGAVNIQYF
DNA: TGTGCCAGCCTAGGGACAGGGGCCGTAAACATTCAGTACTTC
V: TRBV6-6
D: TRBD1
size: .
length: 14
J: TRBJ2-4

CDR3: CASSQGLAGTYEQYF
DNA: TGCGCCAGCAGCCAAGGACTAGCGGGTACCTACGAGCAGTACTTC
V: TRBV4-3
D: TRBD2
size: .
length: 15
J: TRBJ2-7

CDR3: CASSPGAGQGNYEQYF
DNA: TGTGCCAGCAGCCCAGGGGCGGGACAGGGGAACTACGAGCAGTACTTC
V: TRBV11-2
D: TRBD1
size: .
length: 16
J: TRBJ2-7

CDR3: CASSLSVGGVDNEQFF
DNA: TGTGCCAGCAGTCTGAGCGTAGGTGGAGTTGACAATGAGCAGTTCTTC
V: TRBV2
D: .
size: .
length: 16
J: TRBJ2-1

CDR3: CASSTLAGALYGDTQYF
DNA: TGTGCCAGTAGTACACTAGCGGGAGCACTTTATGGGGATACGCAGTATTTT
V: TRBV19
D: TRBD2
size: once
length: 17
J: TRBJ2-3

CDR3: CASSLGTDYRASGELFF
DNA: TGTGCCAGCAGCTTAGGGACAGATTACCGTGCGAGCGGGGAGCTGTTTTTT
V: TRBV7-8
D: .
size: .
length: 17
J: TRBJ2-2

CDR3: CASSQGGNFADTQYF
DNA: TGTGCCAGCAGCCAAGGGGGTAATTTCGCAGATACGCAGTATTTT
V: TRBV14
D: .
size: .
length: 15
J: TRBJ2-3

CDR3: CASSSGSGGVNTGELFF
DNA: TGTGCCAGCAGTTCCGGCAGCGGCGGGGTAAATACCGGGGAGCTGTTTTTT
V: TRBV7-9
D: .
size: once
length: 17
J: TRBJ2-2

CDR3: CASSQWDGQTLF
DNA: TGTGCCAGCAGCCAATGGGATGGTCAGACCCTTTTT
V: TRBV16
D: .
size: .
length: 12
J: TRBJ1-1

CDR3: CASSHAGQPNEKLFF
DNA: TGTGCCAGCAGTCACGCGGGACAGCCTAATGAAAAACTGTTTTTT
V: TRBV6-6
D: TRBD1
size: .
length: 15
J: TRBJ1-4

CDR3: CASSHGQGTEAFF
DNA: TGCGCCAGCAGCCATGGACAGGGGACTGAAGCTTTCTTT
V: TRBV5-1
D: TRBD1
size: .
length: 13
J: TRBJ1-1

CDR3: CASSKLLAGGQYEQYF
DNA: TGTGCCAGCAGCAAACTACTAGCGGGAGGCCAATACGAGCAGTACTTC
V: TRBV7-9
D: TRBD2
size: .
length: 16
J: TRBJ2-7

CDR3: CATSDDDTQYF
DNA: TGTGCCACCAGCGATGACGATACGCAGTATTTT
V: TRBV15
D: .
size: .
length: 11
J: TRBJ2-3

CDR3: CASSLSSGRPYEQYF
DNA: TGTGCCAGCAGCTTATCTAGCGGGAGGCCCTACGAGCAGTACTTC
V: TRBV5-4
D: TRBD2
size: once
length: 15
J: TRBJ2-7

CDR3: CASSLAVNTGELFF
DNA: TGTGCCAGCAGCCTAGCGGTTAACACCGGGGAGCTGTTTTTT
V: TRBV6-4
D: TRBD2
size: .
length: 14
J: TRBJ2-2

CDR3: CASSIGSSYEQYF
DNA: TGTGCCAGCAGCATCGGGTCTTCCTACGAGCAGTACTTC
V: TRBV7-8
D: .
size: .
length: 13
J: TRBJ2-7

CDR3: CASSEAQSRANVLTF
DNA: TGCGCCAGCAGTGAGGCACAAAGTCGGGCCAACGTCCTGACTTTC
V: TRBV10-1
D: .
size: .
length: 15
J: TRBJ2-6

CDR3: CASSKGYYRDEQFF
DNA: TGTGCCAGCAGCAAGGGCTACTATCGCGATGAGCAGTTCTTC
V: TRBV7-9
D: .
size: .
length: 14
J: TRBJ2-1

CDR3: CATSREPSSTDTQYF
DNA: TGTGCCACCAGCAGAGAACCCTCGAGCACAGATACGCAGTATTTT
V: TRBV15
D: .
size: .
length: 15
J: TRBJ2-3

CDR3: CASSVSRKVFPYEQYF
DNA: TGTGCCAGCAGCGTAAGCCGTAAGGTCTTTCCCTACGAGCAGTACTTC
V: TRBV9
D: .
size: few
length: 16
J: TRBJ2-7

CDR3: CASSYSAGSYNEQFF
DNA: TGTGCCAGCAGTTACTCTGCGGGCTCCTACAATGAGCAGTTCTTC
V: TRBV6-5
D: .
size: .
length: 15
J: TRBJ2-1

CDR3: CASSETTGATEAFF
DNA: TGTGCCAGCAGCGAGACGACAGGGGCAACTGAAGCTTTCTTT
V: TRBV11-2
D: TRBD1
size: once
length: 14
J: TRBJ1-1

CDR3: CASNTRGYEQYF
DNA: TGTGCCAGCAACACGCGGGGATACGAGCAGTACTTC
V: TRBV28
D: .
size: few
length: 12
J: TRBJ2-7

CDR3: CAWSVWGVGNTIYF
DNA: TGTGCCTGGAGTGTCTGGGGAGTGGGAAACACCATATATTTT
V: TRBV30
D: .
size: .
length: 14
J: TRBJ1-3

CDR3: CASSDGVYGYTF
DNA: TGCGCCAGCAGCGACGGTGTCTATGGCTACACCTTC
V: TRBV5-1
D: .
size: .
length: 12
J: TRBJ1-2

CDR3: CASSLDRVNEKLFF
DNA: TGTGCCAGCAGCCTGGACAGAGTTAATGAAAAACTGTTTTTT
V: TRBV11-2
D: .
size: .
length: 14
J: TRBJ1-4

CDR3: CASSYSGTGDSYEQYF
DNA: TGTGCCAGCAGTTACTCTGGGACAGGGGACTCCTACGAGCAGTACTTC
V: TRBV6-5
D: TRBD1
size: .
length: 16
J: TRBJ2-7

CDR3: CASGTTSGGWDQFF
DNA: TGTGCCAGCGGAACCACCTCGGGGGGTTGGGATCAGTTCTTC
V: TRBV7-8
D: TRBD2
size: .
length: 14
J: TRBJ2-1

CDR3: CASGRTDYGYTF
DNA: TGTGCCAGCGGCAGGACAGACTATGGCTACACCTTC
V: TRBV2
D: .
size: .
length: 12
J: TRBJ1-2

CDR3: CASSTSGQATYEQYF
DNA: TGTGCCAGTAGCACGAGCGGACAGGCCACCTACGAGCAGTACTTC
V: TRBV19
D: TRBD1
size: few
length: 15
J: TRBJ2-7

CDR3: CASTLYGYTF
DNA: TGTGCCAGCACCCTATATGGCTACACCTTC
V: TRBV11-3
D: .
size: .
length: 10
J: TRBJ1-2

CDR3: CASRDRSTRDTIYF
DNA: TGTGCCAGCCGGGACAGGTCGACCCGGGACACCATATATTTT
V: TRBV6-1
D: TRBD1
size: .
length: 14
J: TRBJ1-3

CDR3: CASSFSENYGYTF
DNA: TGTGCCAGCAGCTTCTCGGAGAACTATGGCTACACCTTC
V: TRBV5-6
D: .
size: once
length: 13
J: TRBJ1-2

CDR3: CASSVEYWHTGELFF
DNA: TGTGCCAGCAGCGTAGAATACTGGCACACCGGGGAGCTGTTTTTT
V: TRBV9
D: .
size: once
length: 15
J: TRBJ2-2

CDR3: CASSPTIPRGTNTIYF
DNA: TGTGCCAGCAGCCCCACAATCCCCAGGGGTACAAACACCATATATTTT
V: TRBV9
D: .
size: .
length: 16
J: TRBJ1-3

CDR3: CSVSTDMGNQPQHF
DNA: TGCAGCGTCTCGACAGACATGGGCAATCAGCCCCAGCATTTT
V: TRBV29-1
D: .
size: .
length: 14
J: TRBJ1-5

CDR3: CASSQESWVDTGELFF
DNA: TGCGCCAGCAGCCAAGAATCTTGGGTTGACACCGGGGAGCTGTTTTTT
V: TRBV4-3
D: .
size: .
length: 16
J: TRBJ2-2

CDR3: CASSKWGRDRVTNEQFF
DNA: TGTGCCAGCAGCAAATGGGGGAGGGACAGGGTAACCAATGAGCAGTTCTTC
V: TRBV5-6
D: TRBD1
size: once
length: 17
J: TRBJ2-1

CDR3: CASSQDTTNTGELFF
DNA: TGTGCCAGCAGTCAGGACACGACGAACACCGGGGAGCTGTTTTTT
V: TRBV6-5
D: .
size: .
length: 15
J: TRBJ2-2

CDR3: CASSHQDTQYF
DNA: TGTGCCAGCAGCCATCAAGATACGCAGTATTTT
V: TRBV11-2
D: .
size: .
length: 11
J: TRBJ2-3

CDR3: CASSNPPYGGNEKLFF
DNA: TGTGCCAGTAGTAATCCTCCCTACGGGGGTAATGAAAAACTGTTTTTT
V: TRBV19
D: .
size: .
length: 16
J: TRBJ1-4

CDR3: CASSPTSTPGNTIYF
DNA: TGCGCCAGCAGCCCAACTTCTACTCCTGGAAACACCATATATTTT
V: TRBV5-1
D: .
size: .
length: 15
J: TRBJ1-3

CDR3: CASSLTGELFF
DNA: TGTGCCAGCAGCTTAACCGGGGAGCTGTTTTTT
V: TRBV11-3
D: .
size: .
length: 11
J: TRBJ2-2

CDR3: CASSKPGASGANVLTF
DNA: TGTGCCAGTAGCAAGCCTGGGGCCTCTGGGGCCAACGTCCTGACTTTC
V: TRBV19
D: .
size: .
length: 16
J: TRBJ2-6

CDR3: CASSDTALSSYEQYF
DNA: TGTGCCAGCAGTGATACGGCCTTAAGCTCCTACGAGCAGTACTTC
V: TRBV2
D: .
size: .
length: 15
J: TRBJ2-7